The present T cell receptor beta chain was sequenced within a study of T-cell memory formation after mild COVID-19. The study, taken as a whole, reports: Cross-reactive memory apparently joined, as some responding clones appeared in pre-infection memory.

5'RACE with constant-segment primers yielded barcoded, UMI-tagged TCR alpha and TCR beta cDNA libraries. TCRdb called the 5' RACE reads again in MiXCR, with one record for every CDR3 protein. The sample holds roughly 62,000 distinct CDR3 sequences, 9% to 9.5% seen once. Germline CDR1 and CDR2: MNHEY and SMNVEV (reference sequence). With 1 base removed from V and 0 bases from J, the gap between germline ends came to 19 bases. CDR3 length equals 19 residues. To note about this clonotype: As yet, its antigen is unknown.

The sequenced sample consisted of PBMCs or a T cell subset sorted from them (not recorded which). The TCR comes from a man aged 18 to 29 who had mild COVID-19 (a few samples of this study predate the infection). Cell type and time point are not known. The chain employs TRBV27 and TRBJ1-5; D unclear. CDR3 loop: CASSLYVGLVGFSNQPQHF. CDR3 in DNA: TGTGCCAGCAGTTTATATGTCGGGTTGGTAGGGTTTAGCAATCAGCCCCAGCATTTT.